The 32 T cell receptor beta chains below were found in one sample sequenced in a study of cytomegalovirus exposure and HLA in healthy donors. Both 60 Vbeta primers and 13 Jbeta primers went into the PCR. Only in-frame clones appear in the TCRdb table, and some are missing; sequencing was by immunoSEQ multiplex PCR. The sample carries over 150,000 clones, 55% to 70% recorded once. The sequencing sample was made of PBMCs. The receptors stem from a woman between 35 and 50 years old in good health and CMV-seropositive.

The chain combines TRBV5-4 with TRBJ2-1; perhaps TRBD2 as D (5 bases). V shed 6 bases and J shed 3 bases, with 13 bases lying between them. Looked up from germline, CDR1 is SGHNT and CDR2 is YYREEE (reference sequence). The CDR3 has 14 amino acids. The CDR3 nucleotides are TGTGCCAGCATGGGCGGGCGTCTCTACAATGAGCAGTTCTTC. This codes for CASMGGRLYNEQFF.

This clone was detected only a few times. The CDR3 coding sequence is TGTGCCAGCAGCCACACGACTAGCGGGGGGGCGACCGGGGAGCTGTTTTTT. It is translated as CASSHTTSGGATGELFF. The chain has TRBV13 and TRBJ2-2, with 14 positions matching TRBD2. CDR1 is PRHDT, CDR2 FYEKMQ, per germline (reference sequence). The trim removed 5 bases at V and 5 bases at J, leaving 7 bases unmatched. The CDR3 runs 17 residues.

The chain is built from TRBV11-1 and TRBJ2-3; D may be TRBD2 (6 bases). With 2 bases removed from V and 2 bases from J, the gap between germline ends came to 14 bases. This CDR3 has 16 residues. Germline CDR1 reads SGHAT; CDR2 reads FQDESV (reference sequence). CDR3 amino acids: CASSLWSGVSTDTQYF. For the CDR3, the DNA is TGTGCCAGCAGCTTATGGTCGGGAGTGTCCACAGATACGCAGTATTTT.

This rearrangement joins TRBV6-5 to TRBJ1-4, with D hard to call. The CDR3 runs 14 residues. Germline V lookup: CDR1 MNHEY, CDR2 SVGAGI. The V end was cut by 7 bases, the J end by 6 bases, with 15 bases between. CDR3 nucleotide sequence: TGTGCCAGCACTGCAGCGGGAATTCATGAAAAACTGTTTTTT. Translation gives CASTAAGIHEKLFF.

This chain links TRBV6-6 with TRBJ2-5; D unresolved. CDR1 is MNHNY, CDR2 SVGAGI, per germline (reference sequence). The CDR3 contains 14 residues. Trimming pared 6 bases from V and 4 bases from J, leaving 15 bases between. The CDR3 region has the DNA TGTGCCAGCAGCCCCACTGATGGTCGAGAGACCCAGTACTTC. Its protein product is CASSPTDGRETQYF.

V is TRBV29-1 and J is TRBJ1-1; possible D gene TRBD1, 6 bases. In germline, CDR1 is SQVTM, CDR2 ANQGSEA. V dropped 6 bases and J dropped 10 bases, with 24 bases sitting between them. This CDR3 spans 14 amino acids. The CDR3 DNA is TGCAGCGTCGAGGTTTCGGCAGGGGCTTTTGGAGCTTTCTTT. Translated, it gives CSVEVSAGAFGAFF.

The rearrangement joins TRBV4-3 to TRBJ2-3; TRBD1 might be the D (6 bases). CDR3 length: 16 residues. CDR1 and CDR2 from the germline V gene are LGHNA and YSLEER. The V end lost 1 base, the J end lost 3 bases, and 14 bases lay between the germline ends. The CDR3 is CASSQGGVQGTDTQYF. CDR3 coding DNA: TGCGCCAGCAGCCAAGGCGGCGTACAGGGAACAGATACGCAGTATTTT.

The gene calls are TRBV7-2 and TRBJ2-2, with 7 bases aligning to TRBD1. This CDR3 is built from 15 residues. V gave up 3 bases and J gave up 2 bases; unmatched junction bases: 3. Per germline, CDR1 SGHTA and CDR2 FQGNSA. The CDR3 DNA is TGTGCCAGCAGCTTCGGGACAGACAACACCGGGGAGCTGTTTTTT. Translation: CASSFGTDNTGELFF.

This clone came up a few times. The rearrangement uses TRBV9 and TRBJ2-7; D remains ambiguous. V was pared by 2 bases and J by 4 bases, with 13 bases between. The CDR3 length is 14 residues. CDR1 and CDR2 (germline): SGDLS, YYNGEE. This CDR3 is CASSVGSLLYEQYF. In DNA form, the CDR3 reads TGTGCCAGCAGCGTCGGGTCCCTATTATACGAGCAGTACTTC.

The genes are TRBV5-6 and TRBJ2-4, with 12 bases identical to TRBD1. Germline V CDR1 and CDR2: SGHDT, YYEEEE. The CDR3 totals 15 residues. J lost 6 bases, V lost 4 bases, and 5 bases had no gene match. CDR3 in DNA: TGTGCCAGCAGCCTCGGGACAGGGGGCAGAAACATTCAGTACTTC. It yields the protein CASSLGTGGRNIQYF.

The CDR3 reads CASSFTGTDTQYF. The CDR3 bases are TGTGCCAGCAGCTTCACGGGCACAGATACGCAGTATTTT. V usage is TRBV5-4 and J usage is TRBJ2-3; no firm D call. Per germline, CDR1 SGHNT and CDR2 YYREEE (reference sequence). This CDR3 comprises 13 residues. Trimming took off 2 bases at V and 1 base at J, with 5 bases between the two ends.

V usage is TRBV2 and J usage is TRBJ1-5, with D possibly TRBD1 on 5 matching bases. The CDR3 contains 12 residues. Trimming pared 4 bases from V and 7 bases from J, leaving 8 bases between. Germline V gives CDR1 SNHLY, CDR2 FYNNEI. CDR3 nucleotides: TGTGCCAGCAGTGGGGGCAGACAGCCCCAGCATTTT. Amino acids: CASSGGRQPQHF.

J is TRBJ2-5 and V is TRBV7-3, with 7 nucleotides matching TRBD2. From germline, CDR1 is SGHTA and CDR2 FQGTGA. The CDR3 has 15 amino acids. J was trimmed by 4 bases and V by 5 bases; bases with no gene match: 10. CDR3 bases: TGTGCCAGCAGCCGTAGCGGGCTAGCGGTAGAGACCCAGTACTTC. It encodes CASSRSGLAVETQYF. The variable domain in full, with the rest retrieved from reference TRBV7-3 and TRBJ2-5, is GAGVSQTPSNKVTEKGKYVELRCDPISGHTALYWYRQSLGQGPEFLIYFQGTGAADDSGLPNDRFFAVRPEGSVSTLKIQRTERGDSAVYLCASSRSGLAVETQYFGPGTRLLVL.

In the case of this clone: One end of the junction varies from germline; a read error may be responsible. The chain joins TRBV28 to TRBJ1-5; no clear D. Germline V gene sequence: CDR1 MDHEN, CDR2 SYDVKM. This CDR3 has 13 residues. CDR3 DNA: TGTGCCAGCAATTTTGGGCAAAATCAGCCCCAGAATTTT. This sequence encodes CASNFGQNQPQNF.

The chain recombines TRBV7-2 with TRBJ1-2; 7 positions agree with TRBD1. V was clipped by 5 bases and J by 2 bases; unmatched bases: 5. The CDR3 is made up of 14 amino acids. Looked up from germline, CDR1 is SGHTA and CDR2 is FQGNSA. Here the CDR3 DNA reads TGTGCCAGCAGCAGAGGACAGGAAAACTATGGCTACACCTTC. The encoded protein is CASSRGQENYGYTF.

This chain links TRBV7-2 with TRBJ2-7, with 11 positions matching TRBD2. This CDR3 region has 16 residues. CDR1 and CDR2 from the germline V gene are SGHTA and FQGNSA. J was trimmed by 2 bases and V by 5 bases; bases with no gene match: 8. The CDR3 region is CASSRDLAGGTYEQYF. The CDR3 DNA sequence: TGTGCCAGCAGCCGGGATTTAGCGGGAGGGACCTACGAGCAGTACTTC.

The sample holds a few counts of this clone. The chain combines TRBV7-9 with TRBJ2-7, with TRBD2 matching 10 bases. Trimming cost V 1 base and J 5 bases; bases outside gene matches: 14. Germline V gene data show CDR1 as SEHNR and CDR2 as FQNEAQ (reference sequence). The CDR3 spans 18 residues. Written as DNA, the CDR3 is TGTGCCAGCAGCTTAGTACGGGCTAGCGGGAGTAAAGTGCACGAGCAGTACTTC. It specifies CASSLVRASGSKVHEQYF.

This clone was observed a handful of times. This chain joins TRBV5-1 and TRBJ2-3; 13 nucleotides match TRBD2. There are 19 residues in the CDR3. The V and J ends lost 4 bases and 3 bases, in that order; junction bases with no gene match: 14. CDR1 is SGHRS and CDR2 is YFSETQ in the germline V gene. CDR3 coding DNA: TGCGCCAGCAGCCTCACCACTAGCGGGGGGGTTCAAGCGACAGATACGCAGTATTTT. It yields the protein CASSLTTSGGVQATDTQYF.

V usage is TRBV28 and J usage is TRBJ2-3, with 8 bases matching TRBD1. The CDR3 is made up of 15 amino acids. Germline V lookup: CDR1 MDHEN, CDR2 SYDVKM. With V trimmed by 5 bases and J by 0 bases, 4 bases remained unmatched. The chain's CDR3 is CASSPWTGSTDTQYF. The CDR3 DNA is TGTGCCAGCAGTCCCTGGACAGGGAGCACAGATACGCAGTATTTT. The full variable domain, in which reference TRBV28 and TRBJ2-3 provide the parts outside the CDR3, is DVKVTQSSRYLVKRTGEKVFLECVQDMDHENMFWYRQDPGLGLRLIYFSYDVKMKEKGDIPEGYSVSREKKERFSLILESASTNQTSMYLCASSPWTGSTDTQYFGPGTRLTVL.

This clone was recorded only once. The J gene is TRBJ1-1, the V gene TRBV2; D unresolved. The V gene lost 11 bases and the J gene lost 5 bases, with 15 bases spanning the gap. Germline V gene sequence: CDR1 SNHLY, CDR2 FYNNEI. There are 12 residues in the CDR3. As DNA, the CDR3 is TGTGCCTCCCGAGGGTTTGGGACTGAAGCTTTCTTT. Translating gives CASRGFGTEAFF.

This clone was picked up a small number of times. The J gene is TRBJ2-2, the V gene TRBV10-3, with a possible D match to TRBD1 (5 bases). The length of the CDR3 is 13 residues. V was shortened by 3 bases and J by 3 bases, with 5 bases between the two germline ends. CDR1 ENHRY and CDR2 SYGVKD come from the germline V gene. In nucleotides, the CDR3 is TGTGCCATCAGTGACAGGGACACCGGGGAGCTGTTTTTT. Translation: CAISDRDTGELFF.

CDR3 nucleotide sequence: TGTGCCAGCAAGTTAAGAACCGGGACAGAGCAGTTCTTC. The encoded protein is CASKLRTGTEQFF. V is TRBV6-5 and J is TRBJ2-1; a possible D gene is TRBD1 (6 bases). Germline V lookup: CDR1 MNHEY, CDR2 SVGAGI. Trimming removed 7 bases from V and 10 bases from J, with 17 bases in between. This CDR3 has 13 amino acids.

The rearrangement uses TRBV5-1 and TRBJ1-1, with TRBD1 as a possible D gene (5 bases). The CDR3 runs 15 residues. V was pared by 0 bases and J by 1 base, with 10 bases between. The germline V gene has CDR1 SGHRS and CDR2 YFSETQ. DNA of the CDR3: TGCGCCAGCAGCTTGGATGCAGGGAAGAACACTGAAGCTTTCTTT. This sequence encodes CASSLDAGKNTEAFF.

The sample holds a few counts of this clone. The chain is built from TRBV4-2 and TRBJ1-5; tentatively, D is TRBD1 (6 bases). This CDR3 has 17 residues. CDR1 is LGHNA and CDR2 is YNFKEQ in the germline V gene. Trimming removed 0 bases from V and 0 bases from J, with 12 bases in between. CDR3 loop: CASSQEGGGHSNQPQHF. The CDR3 nucleotides read TGTGCCAGCAGCCAAGAAGGGGGAGGGCATAGCAATCAGCCCCAGCATTTT.

In its sample, this clone was seen a few times. The chain employs TRBV7-9 and TRBJ1-2, with TRBD1 matching 10 bases. V lost 5 bases and J lost 6; bases outside the gene matches: 3. This CDR3 has 13 residues. Germline V lookup: CDR1 SEHNR, CDR2 FQNEAQ (reference sequence). The CDR3 nucleotides are TGTGCCAGCAGCGGCGGGACAGGGGATGGCTACACCTTC. Its protein product is CASSGGTGDGYTF.

Only one count was recorded for this clone. The chain employs TRBV19 and TRBJ1-1, with a possible D match to TRBD1 (6 bases). The length of the CDR3 is 16 residues. Germline V gene data show CDR1 as LNHDA and CDR2 as SQIVND (reference sequence). V gave up 4 bases and J gave up 6 bases, with 21 bases separating them. The CDR3 here is CASSSQGLEVDPEAFF. Here the CDR3 DNA reads TGTGCCAGTAGTAGTCAGGGGCTGGAGGTGGACCCTGAAGCTTTCTTT.

This chain links TRBV28 with TRBJ1-4; TRBD1 is a possible D gene (5 bases). CDR1 is MDHEN, CDR2 SYDVKM, per germline. Trimming left V 3 bases short and J 7 bases short, with 15 bases between. This CDR3 contains 15 residues. Written as DNA, the CDR3 is TGTGCCAGCAGTTTTCTGGGGCGGGAGGGTGAAAAACTGTTTTTT. Amino acids: CASSFLGREGEKLFF.

The chain is built from TRBV29-1 and TRBJ2-5; D is unresolved. The CDR3 spans 13 residues. Trimming removed 4 bases from V and 3 bases from J, with 12 bases in between. CDR1 and CDR2 from the germline V gene are SQVTM and ANQGSEA. DNA for the CDR3: TGCAGCGTTGCCTGGTCTAGAAAAGAGACCCAGTACTTC. Protein product: CSVAWSRKETQYF.

J is TRBJ2-6 and V is TRBV5-1; 7 bases align to TRBD1. The CDR3 length is 19 residues. Germline CDR1 and CDR2: SGHRS and YFSETQ. J lost 0 bases, V lost 4 bases, and 13 bases had no gene match. The CDR3 DNA follows: TGCGCCAGCAGCATCGGGACAGCCCTTTCCATCTCTGGGGCCAACGTCCTGACTTTC. Protein: CASSIGTALSISGANVLTF.

The V gene is TRBV28, the J gene TRBJ2-1; 7 nucleotides agree with TRBD1. V dropped 6 bases and J dropped 5; count of bases not matched to a gene: 7. The CDR3 loop spans 14 amino acids. CDR1 and CDR2 (germline): MDHEN, SYDVKM. The CDR3 nucleotides are TGTGCCAGCAGCAGACAGGGAACGAACAATGAGCAGTTCTTC. As protein: CASSRQGTNNEQFF.

The chain joins TRBV29-1 to TRBJ1-1; D possibly corresponds to TRBD1 (5 bases). The CDR3 covers 14 residues. Germline V CDR1 and CDR2: SQVTM, ANQGSEA. Trimming stripped 5 bases from V and 0 bases from J, with 13 bases between. Written as DNA, the CDR3 is TGCAGCGTTCATCCACAGGCTCTGAACACTGAAGCTTTCTTT. Translating it yields CSVHPQALNTEAFF.

The rearrangement joins TRBV6-6 to TRBJ2-3; tentative D call: TRBD1 (5 bases). The CDR3 spans 14 residues. Deletions cut 5 bases from V and 2 bases from J, with 11 bases between. Germline V CDR1 and CDR2: MNHNY, SVGAGI (reference sequence). The CDR3 coding sequence is TGTGCCAGCAGTCCAGGGCAGTACACAGATACGCAGTATTTT. It encodes CASSPGQYTDTQYF.